The rows below give T cell receptor beta chains drawn from one sample of a study of neurological immune-mediated disorders. MiXCR, applied by TCRdb to the 5' RACE reads, yields one record per CDR3 protein. The sample carries about 37,000 distinct CDR3 sequences, 11% recorded once. The material sequenced was CD4+ T cells from blood. The receptors stem from a woman under 40 with HTLV-1-associated myelopathy (HAM/TSP). The CDR3 runs from the conserved cysteine through the conserved F or W. The order of the fields is V gene, CDR3 length, D gene, clone size, J gene, CDR3 protein, CDR3 DNA. A D gene is named only where the DNA matches it firmly. Size is stated for part of the rows, as once, few or many counts, or as a class when the clone is expanded.

v_gene: TRBV14
len: 16
d_gene: TRBD1
abundance: many
j_gene: TRBJ2-7
CDR3aa: CASSQLSVTGFKEQYF
CDR3nt: TGTGCCAGCAGCCAATTATCGGTGACAGGGTTTAAGGAGCAGTACTTC

v_gene: TRBV7-9
len: 14
d_gene: NA
abundance: many
j_gene: TRBJ1-6
CDR3aa: CASSFDGWNSPLHF
CDR3nt: TGTGCCAGCAGTTTTGACGGTTGGAATTCACCCCTCCACTTT

v_gene: TRBV30
len: 14
d_gene: TRBD1
abundance: few
j_gene: TRBJ1-1
CDR3aa: CAWSRAGTGVGAFF
CDR3nt: TGTGCCTGGAGCCGAGCCGGGACAGGGGTAGGAGCTTTCTTT

v_gene: TRBV7-8
len: 17
d_gene: NA
abundance: many
j_gene: TRBJ2-1
CDR3aa: CASSRPKGGGFNNEQFF
CDR3nt: TGTGCCAGCAGCCGACCAAAAGGGGGGGGCTTTAACAATGAGCAGTTCTTC

v_gene: TRBV12-3/TRBV12-4
len: 21
d_gene: TRBD2
abundance: NA
j_gene: TRBJ2-1
CDR3aa: CASNIWGPGLEGGTSYNEQLF
CDR3nt: TGTGCCAGCAATATTTGGGGCCCGGGACTAGAGGGGGGGACCTCCTACAATGAGCAGTTATTC

v_gene: TRBV5-6
len: 12
d_gene: NA
abundance: many
j_gene: TRBJ2-1
CDR3aa: CASSPGPAEQFF
CDR3nt: TGTGCCAGCAGCCCGGGACCGGCGGAGCAGTTCTTC

v_gene: TRBV7-6
len: 17
d_gene: TRBD1
abundance: many
j_gene: TRBJ2-7
CDR3aa: CASSAAGGTGGFYEQYF
CDR3nt: TGTGCCAGCAGCGCCGCGGGGGGGACAGGGGGTTTCTACGAGCAGTACTTC

v_gene: TRBV5-1
len: 15
d_gene: NA
abundance: once
j_gene: TRBJ1-1
CDR3aa: CASSLTGDTNTEAFF
CDR3nt: TGCGCCAGCAGCTTGACAGGTGATACGAACACTGAAGCTTTCTTT

v_gene: TRBV20-1
len: 10
d_gene: NA
abundance: many
j_gene: TRBJ2-7
CDR3aa: CSASGGEQYF
CDR3nt: TGCAGTGCTAGCGGGGGCGAGCAGTACTTC

v_gene: TRBV12-3/TRBV12-4
len: 13
d_gene: NA
abundance: many
j_gene: TRBJ1-1
CDR3aa: CASSLNENTEAFF
CDR3nt: TGTGCCAGCAGTTTAAATGAGAACACTGAAGCTTTCTTT

v_gene: TRBV11-2
len: 16
d_gene: TRBD1
abundance: many
j_gene: TRBJ2-1
CDR3aa: CASSLIGQGAYNEQFF
CDR3nt: TGTGCCAGCAGCTTAATAGGCCAGGGGGCCTACAATGAGCAGTTCTTC

v_gene: TRBV7-9
len: 17
d_gene: NA
abundance: many
j_gene: TRBJ1-6
CDR3aa: CASSLAEGGGYNSPLHF
CDR3nt: TGTGCCAGCAGCTTAGCTGAGGGAGGGGGTTATAATTCACCCCTCCACTTT

v_gene: TRBV20-1
len: 12
d_gene: NA
abundance: few
j_gene: TRBJ2-7
CDR3aa: CSARSEAREQYF
CDR3nt: TGCAGTGCTAGATCCGAGGCGAGGGAGCAGTACTTC

v_gene: TRBV4-1
len: 16
d_gene: TRBD1
abundance: many
j_gene: TRBJ2-1
CDR3aa: CASSQLWTGRFDEQFF
CDR3nt: TGCGCCAGCAGCCAGCTCTGGACAGGGAGATTCGATGAGCAGTTCTTC

v_gene: TRBV9
len: 15
d_gene: NA
abundance: NA
j_gene: TRBJ2-1
CDR3aa: CASSVRPEGYNEQFF
CDR3nt: TGTGCCAGCAGCGTACGCCCGGAGGGCTACAATGAGCAGTTCTTC

v_gene: TRBV20-1
len: 15
d_gene: TRBD1
abundance: many
j_gene: TRBJ1-2
CDR3aa: CSARPLRGLVGGYTF
CDR3nt: TGCAGTGCTAGACCACTCAGGGGGTTAGTTGGGGGCTACACCTTC

v_gene: TRBV20-1
len: 13
d_gene: TRBD1
abundance: many
j_gene: TRBJ2-4
CDR3aa: CSASGGPLSFQYF
CDR3nt: TGCAGTGCTTCAGGGGGTCCGTTATCTTTTCAGTACTTC

v_gene: TRBV6-5
len: 12
d_gene: TRBD1
abundance: many
j_gene: TRBJ2-1
CDR3aa: CASSSRTGTGLF
CDR3nt: TGTGCCAGCAGTTCCCGGACAGGGACGGGGCTCTTC

v_gene: TRBV4-1
len: 12
d_gene: NA
abundance: many
j_gene: TRBJ2-3
CDR3aa: CASSLPSYTQYF
CDR3nt: TGCGCCAGCAGCCTCCCTTCTTATACGCAGTATTTT

v_gene: TRBV7-9
len: 16
d_gene: NA
abundance: many
j_gene: TRBJ1-5
CDR3aa: CASSLGGAGEGQPQHF
CDR3nt: TGTGCCAGCAGCTTAGGGGGAGCAGGGGAGGGTCAGCCCCAGCATTTT

v_gene: TRBV5-5
len: 14
d_gene: NA
abundance: many
j_gene: TRBJ2-3
CDR3aa: CASSFRPFTDTQYF
CDR3nt: TGTGCCAGCAGCTTTCGACCCTTCACAGATACGCAGTATTTT

v_gene: TRBV5-4
len: 16
d_gene: NA
abundance: many
j_gene: TRBJ2-3
CDR3aa: CASSLGRGGSTDTQYF
CDR3nt: TGTGCCAGCAGCTTGGGGAGGGGGGGCTCCACAGATACGCAGTATTTT

v_gene: TRBV27
len: 17
d_gene: NA
abundance: many
j_gene: TRBJ2-3
CDR3aa: CASSLTWRGPSTDTQYF
CDR3nt: TGTGCCAGCAGTCTGACGTGGCGGGGACCCAGCACAGATACGCAGTATTTT

v_gene: TRBV3-1
len: 14
d_gene: NA
abundance: many
j_gene: TRBJ1-2
CDR3aa: CASSPRATIYGYTF
CDR3nt: TGTGCCAGCAGCCCTAGGGCTACCATCTATGGCTACACCTTC

v_gene: TRBV19
len: 12
d_gene: NA
abundance: few
j_gene: TRBJ2-2
CDR3aa: CASMAVVGELFF
CDR3nt: TGTGCCAGTATGGCAGTAGTCGGGGAGCTGTTTTTT